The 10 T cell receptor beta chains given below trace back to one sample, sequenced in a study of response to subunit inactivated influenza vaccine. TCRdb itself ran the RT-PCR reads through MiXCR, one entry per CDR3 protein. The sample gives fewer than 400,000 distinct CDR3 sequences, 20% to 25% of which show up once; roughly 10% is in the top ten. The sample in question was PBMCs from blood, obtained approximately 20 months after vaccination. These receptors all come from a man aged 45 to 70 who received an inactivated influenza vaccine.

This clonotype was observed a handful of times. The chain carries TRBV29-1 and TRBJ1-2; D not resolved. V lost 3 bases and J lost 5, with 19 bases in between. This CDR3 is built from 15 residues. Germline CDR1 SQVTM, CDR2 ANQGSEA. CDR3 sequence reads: CSVDFLATGRYGYTF. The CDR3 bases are TGCAGCGTTGATTTTTTGGCGACCGGGAGATATGGCTACACCTTC.

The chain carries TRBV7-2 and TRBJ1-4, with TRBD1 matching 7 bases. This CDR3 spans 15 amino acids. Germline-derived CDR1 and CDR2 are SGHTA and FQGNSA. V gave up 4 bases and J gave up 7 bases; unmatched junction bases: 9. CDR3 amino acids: CASSWQGVLGEKLFF. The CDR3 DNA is TGTGCCAGCAGCTGGCAGGGGGTATTGGGTGAAAAACTGTTTTTT.

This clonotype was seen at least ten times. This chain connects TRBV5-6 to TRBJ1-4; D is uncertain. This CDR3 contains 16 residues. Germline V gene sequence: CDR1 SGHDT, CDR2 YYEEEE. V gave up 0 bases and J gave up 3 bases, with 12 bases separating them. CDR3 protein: CASSLVGSNANEKLFF. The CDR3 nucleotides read TGTGCCAGCAGCTTGGTGGGGTCGAACGCTAATGAAAAACTGTTTTTT.

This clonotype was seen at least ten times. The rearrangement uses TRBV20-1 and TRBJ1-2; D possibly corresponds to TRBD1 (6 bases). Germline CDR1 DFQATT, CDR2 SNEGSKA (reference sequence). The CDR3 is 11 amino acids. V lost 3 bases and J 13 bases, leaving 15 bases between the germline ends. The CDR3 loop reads CSARGGARGTF. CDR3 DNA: TGCAGTGCTAGGGGGGGGGCTCGGGGCACCTTC.

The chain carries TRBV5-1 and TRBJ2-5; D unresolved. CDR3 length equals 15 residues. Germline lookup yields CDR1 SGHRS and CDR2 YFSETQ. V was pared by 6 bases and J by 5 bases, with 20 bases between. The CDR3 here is CASTRGSTVKETQYF. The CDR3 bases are TGCGCCAGCACCCGAGGAAGCACGGTCAAGGAGACCCAGTACTTC.

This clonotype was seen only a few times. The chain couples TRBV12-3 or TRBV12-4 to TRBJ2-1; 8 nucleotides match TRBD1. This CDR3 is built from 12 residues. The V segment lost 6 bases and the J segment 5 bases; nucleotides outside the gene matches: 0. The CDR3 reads CASRGQDNEQFF. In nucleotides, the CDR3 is TGTGCCAGCAGGGGACAGGACAATGAGCAGTTCTTC.

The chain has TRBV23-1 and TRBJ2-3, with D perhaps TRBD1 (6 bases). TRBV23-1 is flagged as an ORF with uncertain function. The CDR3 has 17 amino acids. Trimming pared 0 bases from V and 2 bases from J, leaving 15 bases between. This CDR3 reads CASSQSSPGVNTDTQYF. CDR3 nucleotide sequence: TGCGCCAGCAGTCAATCGAGTCCAGGGGTGAACACAGATACGCAGTATTTT.

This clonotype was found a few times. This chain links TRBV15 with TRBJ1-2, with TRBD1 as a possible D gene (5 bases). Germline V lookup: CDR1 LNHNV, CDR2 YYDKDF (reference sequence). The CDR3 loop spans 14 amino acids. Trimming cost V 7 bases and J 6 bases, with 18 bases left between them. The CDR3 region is CATTRDRLPHGYTF. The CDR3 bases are TGTGCCACCACCAGGGACCGCCTTCCGCATGGCTACACCTTC.

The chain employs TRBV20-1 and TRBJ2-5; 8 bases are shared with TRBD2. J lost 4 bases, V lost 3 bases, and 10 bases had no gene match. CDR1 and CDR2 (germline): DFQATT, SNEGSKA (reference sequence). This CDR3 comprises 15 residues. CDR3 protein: CSASGVAGRGETQYF. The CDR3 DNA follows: TGCAGTGCTAGCGGGGTAGCGGGACGAGGAGAGACCCAGTACTTC.

CDR3 coding DNA: TGTGCCAGCAGCTTTGGGATACAGAGGATCGAAAACATTCAGTACTTC. Protein: CASSFGIQRIENIQYF. V and J are TRBV7-8 and TRBJ2-4; no clear D. V gave up 3 bases and J gave up 5 bases, with 17 bases separating them. The CDR3 sequence is 16 residues long. Germline V lookup: CDR1 SGHVS, CDR2 FQNEAQ.